Sequencing of this TCR beta chain was carried out in a study of T cell repertoires in cytomegalovirus infection (dated by TCRdb to between 2018 and 2021). About the full investigation: Recently identified HLA-C-restricted CMV epitopes, whose presentation resists viral immunomodulation, were targeted by peptide stimulations together with well-studied HLA-B-restricted epitopes. Donor HLA type was relevant to the analysis, because carriage of CMV infection together with the matching HLA type was indicated by public TCR beta signatures.

Data came from an Illumina HiSeq 1500. TCRdb reworked the public reads: Q25 trimming with fastp, MiXCR clone assembly, productive beta chains retained. Entries that share a CDR3 protein sequence are merged under the most common genes and DNA. The sample includes around 750,000 distinct CDR3 sequences, with over 25% observed a single time. The top ten hold approximately 13% of the sample. This sample's treatment or condition label indicates: in vitro stimulation with specific CMV peptide epitopes to enrich CMV-specific T cells. This clonotype was counted between two and nine times. Its antigen is unknown. No per-base quality is available; no much larger clone lies one base away. The full study reports these points: In both this cohort and an independent 352-donor cohort, the cumulative frequency of public TCR beta family members distinguished carriers of CMV infection plus the relevant HLA type. The ex vivo response was dominated by HLA-C-restricted CMV-specific TCR beta clonotypes, and the single most frequent clonotype in two of eight donors was supplied by these HLA-C-restricted clonotypes.

V loses 4 bases, J loses 0 bases, and the germline ends lie 15 bases apart. Spanning cysteine to phenylalanine, the CDR3 consists of 16 amino acids. The sequence is cut down to CDR3 DNA, 48 bases in frame from base 1. CDR1 MNHNS and CDR2 SASEGT were looked up in the germline V gene. The V and J segments used are TRBV6-1 and TRBJ1-1, with a weak D call of TRBD1 (5 bases match). This TCR came from a human donor in good health (CMV status not recorded). Some clones in this sample may be carry-over from other donors' samples. The source material was cultured CD8+ T cells from PBMCs, sampled from culture after CMV antigen stimulation. The nucleotide sequence reads as follows: TGTGCCAGCAGTGCGAACCCTCAGGGATTGAACACTGAAGCTTTCTTT. This is translated as CASSANPQGLNTEAFF.